This TCR beta chain was retrieved from a study of blood T cell repertoires in COVID-19. Allocation to cohorts depended on clinical history reported by the participants. The CDR3 loop spans 17 amino acids. Unmatched junction bases numbered 16, after V lost 7 bases and J lost 1 base. Germline loops: CDR1 SNHLY, CDR2 FYNNEI. Data came from immunoSEQ multiplex PCR; TCRdb stores just in-frame clones and leaves some out. The data contain 400,000 to 550,000 clones, roughly 85% of them singletons. The chain carries TRBV2 and TRBJ2-7, with 7 bases identical to TRBD1. This clonotype was obtained from a woman aged 18-29 years with acute COVID-19. Sequences were obtained from PBMCs or T cells enriched from blood (not recorded which). CDR3 amino acids: CASNDLFRDRPSYEQYF. Here the CDR3 DNA reads TGTGCCAGCAATGACCTTTTCCGGGACAGACCTTCCTACGAGCAGTACTTC.